This TCR beta chain stems from a study of blood T cell repertoires in COVID-19. Study-wide background: COVID-19 samples, acute and convalescent, were from the United States, Italy and Spain.

This CDR3 region has 18 residues. Per the germline V gene, CDR1 is SNHLY and CDR2 is FYNNEI. J was trimmed by 8 bases and V by 3 bases; bases with no gene match: 13. Authors' methods: For nucleated cells, counts were estimated from reference gene primer amplification. Libraries were prepared by immunoSEQ multiplex PCR; TCRdb keeps only in-frame clonotypes and omits some of them. D and trimming come from the DNA, and the V and J calls and clone size come from that table. The top ten hold roughly 2% of the sample, which has approximately 150,000 clones, 88% seen once. This receptor was obtained from a man over 45 who had recovered from COVID-19. The gene calls are TRBV2 and TRBJ1-4; 12 bases agree with TRBD1. Material: peripheral blood. The DNA for the CDR3 is TGTGCCAGCAGTGAGGCCGGGACAGGGGGCGCTTTTGAGGAAAAACTGTTTTTT. Protein: CASSEAGTGGAFEEKLFF.